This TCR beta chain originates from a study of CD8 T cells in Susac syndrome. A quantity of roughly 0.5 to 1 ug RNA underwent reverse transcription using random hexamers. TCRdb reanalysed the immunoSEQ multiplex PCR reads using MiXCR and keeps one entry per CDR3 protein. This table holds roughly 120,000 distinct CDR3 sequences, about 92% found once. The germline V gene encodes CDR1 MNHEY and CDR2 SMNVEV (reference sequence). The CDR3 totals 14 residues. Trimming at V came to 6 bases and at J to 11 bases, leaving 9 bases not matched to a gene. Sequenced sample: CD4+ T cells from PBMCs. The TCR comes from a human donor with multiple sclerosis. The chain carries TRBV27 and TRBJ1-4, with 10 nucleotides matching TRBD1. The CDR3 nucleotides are TGTGCCAGCAGCACCCCCGGGACAGGGGTGAAACTGTTTTTT. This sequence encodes CASSTPGTGVKLFF.